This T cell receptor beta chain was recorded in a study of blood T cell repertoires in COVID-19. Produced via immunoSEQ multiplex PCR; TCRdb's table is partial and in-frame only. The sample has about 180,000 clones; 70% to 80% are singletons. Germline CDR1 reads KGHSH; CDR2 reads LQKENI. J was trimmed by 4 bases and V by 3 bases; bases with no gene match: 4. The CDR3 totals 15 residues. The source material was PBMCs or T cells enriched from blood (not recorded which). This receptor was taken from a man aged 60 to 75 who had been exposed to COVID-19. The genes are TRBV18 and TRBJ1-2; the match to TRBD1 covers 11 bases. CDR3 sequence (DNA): TGTGCCAGCTCACCCAGGGACAGGGGGTCCTATGGCTACACCTTC. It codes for CASSPRDRGSYGYTF. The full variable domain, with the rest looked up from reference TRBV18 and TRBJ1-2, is NAGVMQNPRHLVRRRGQEARLRCSPMKGHSHVYWYRQLPEEGLKFMVYLQKENIIDESGMPKERFSAEFPKEGPSILRIQQVVRGDSAAYFCASSPRDRGSYGYTFGSGTRLTVV.